This T cell receptor (beta chain) was sequenced during a study of T cell responses to AZD1222 COVID-19 vaccine. Repertoires were generated with immunoSEQ multiplex PCR, while TCRdb's copy carries only in-frame clones and drops some. The sample lists some 170,000 clones; 85% to 95% were seen once. Germline lookup yields CDR1 KGHSH and CDR2 LQKENI. Losses at the gene ends were 2 bases for V and 8 bases for J; bases not matched to a gene: 0. The CDR3 consists of 12 residues. V is TRBV18 and J is TRBJ2-1; 7 positions agree with TRBD2. The sequence was obtained from an adult who received the AZD1222 COVID-19 vaccine. Source: peripheral blood, taken 28 days after the second AZD1222 dose. The CDR3 DNA follows: TGTGCCAGCTCACCAGGGGGGGATGAGCAGTTCTTC. It yields the protein CASSPGGDEQFF.